The 17 T cell receptor beta chains below come from one sample, sequenced in a study of blood T cell repertoires in COVID-19. The assay was immunoSEQ multiplex PCR, and TCRdb's table has in-frame clones only and misses some. This repertoire shows 110,000 to 150,000 clones, approximately 78% found once; its top ten account for less than 4.5%. Sequencing used peripheral blood. Every receptor here comes from an elderly woman with acute or convalescent COVID-19.

The chain uses TRBV6-5 and TRBJ1-4; 11 nucleotides match TRBD1. CDR1 is MNHEY and CDR2 is SVGAGI in the germline V gene. With 8 bases clipped from V and 7 bases from J, the junction kept 9 bases outside the gene matches. The CDR3 loop spans 15 amino acids. CDR3 region: CASAADRGHGEKLFF. The CDR3 DNA sequence: TGTGCCAGCGCGGCGGACAGGGGGCACGGTGAAAAACTGTTTTTT.

This chain joins TRBV3-1 (or the pseudogene TRBV3-2) and TRBJ1-6; no definite D call. Trimming removed 1 base from V and 5 bases from J, with 6 bases in between. The CDR3 sequence is 14 residues long. Germline-derived CDR1 and CDR2 are LGHDT and YNNKEL (reference sequence). The DNA for the CDR3 is TGTGCCAGCAGCCAAGCCACGGATAATTCACCCCTCCACTTT. Its protein is CASSQATDNSPLHF.

This chain connects TRBV6-1 to TRBJ2-2; 7 bases are shared with TRBD2. Germline CDR1 and CDR2: MNHNS and SASEGT. This CDR3 comprises 15 residues. V lost 0 bases to trimming and J lost 8 bases; unmatched junction nucleotides: 6. This CDR3 reads CASSEALRGEGELFF. The CDR3 coding sequence is TGTGCCAGCAGTGAAGCGCTTCGGGGGGAGGGGGAGCTGTTTTTT.

The chain employs TRBV19 and TRBJ2-3; no definite D call. This CDR3 spans 13 amino acids. Germline V CDR1 and CDR2: LNHDA, SQIVND (reference sequence). Trimming took off 3 bases at V and 1 base at J, with 5 bases between the two ends. The CDR3 region is CASSMSGTDTQYF. The DNA of the CDR3 is TGTGCCAGTAGTATGTCGGGCACAGATACGCAGTATTTT.

Turning to this clone: This CDR3 is also generated by other DNA sequences in the sample. The chain has TRBV5-4 and TRBJ2-7; D is perhaps TRBD2 (5 bases). Trimming left V 1 base short and J 2 bases short, with 7 bases between. The CDR3 runs 13 residues. Germline loops: CDR1 SGHNT, CDR2 YYREEE (reference sequence). The CDR3 is CASSLTGTYEQYF. In DNA form, the CDR3 reads TGTGCCAGCAGCTTGACGGGAACCTACGAGCAGTACTTC.

A few counts support this clone. The rearrangement links TRBV19 to TRBJ2-2; D ambiguous. CDR3 length: 15 amino acids. From germline, CDR1 is LNHDA and CDR2 SQIVND (reference sequence). The V and J ends lost 1 base and 2 bases respectively, with 8 bases between them. The CDR3 spells CASSIVSSNTGELFF. In DNA form, the CDR3 reads TGTGCCAGTAGTATAGTTAGCAGTAACACCGGGGAGCTGTTTTTT.

The chain joins TRBV30 to TRBJ2-1; the match to TRBD2 covers 9 bases. The V gene end was trimmed by 0 bases and the J gene end by 6 bases; junction bases not matched to a gene: 6. The germline CDR1 and CDR2 sequences are GTSNPN and SVGIG (reference sequence). CDR3 length: 15 amino acids. This CDR3 is CAWSVWSGGSNEQFF. The CDR3 coding sequence is TGTGCCTGGAGTGTGTGGAGCGGGGGGTCCAATGAGCAGTTCTTC.

This chain joins TRBV11-2 and TRBJ2-3, with TRBD2 matching 8 bases. Germline V gives CDR1 SGHAT, CDR2 FQNNGV. The J segment lost 4 bases and the V segment lost 3 bases, leaving 6 bases of the junction unmatched. This CDR3 is 15 amino acids long. Here the CDR3 reads CASSLTGGPADTQYF. Written as DNA, the CDR3 is TGTGCCAGCAGCTTGACGGGAGGGCCAGCAGATACGCAGTATTTT.

The chain joins TRBV4-1 to TRBJ2-6; tentative D call: TRBD1 (5 bases). The CDR3 consists of 16 residues. The ends were cut back, 1 base at V and 4 bases at J, with 11 bases in the middle. Looked up from germline, CDR1 is MGHRA and CDR2 is YSYEKL. In nucleotides, the CDR3 is TGCGCCAGCAGCCAAGGCAGGGCGCGGGGGGCCAACGTCCTGACTTTC. Amino acid sequence: CASSQGRARGANVLTF.

The chain uses TRBV3-1 (or the pseudogene TRBV3-2) and TRBJ2-2; D is perhaps TRBD2 (5 bases). The CDR3 is 16 amino acids. Trimming cost V 6 bases and J 1 base, with 15 bases left between them. Germline loops: CDR1 LGHDT, CDR2 YNNKEL (reference sequence). In nucleotides, the CDR3 is TGTGCCAGCAGAGCGGTTGGAAAGAAGAACACCGGGGAGCTGTTTTTT. Protein sequence: CASRAVGKKNTGELFF.

The rearrangement uses TRBV2 and TRBJ1-5; D may be TRBD1 (5 bases). V gave up 6 bases and J gave up 7 bases, with 13 bases separating them. CDR3 length: 13 amino acids. The V gene's germline CDR1 is SNHLY and CDR2 FYNNEI. CDR3 sequence reads: CASRSTVLQPQHF. The CDR3 DNA reads TGTGCCAGCAGGTCGACAGTGCTCCAGCCCCAGCATTTT. The complete variable domain, with remaining parts taken from reference TRBV2 and TRBJ1-5, reads EPEVTQTPSHQVTQMGQEVILRCVPISNHLYFYWYRQILGQKVEFLVSFYNNEISEKSEIFDDQFSVERPDGSNFTLKIRSTKLEDSAMYFCASRSTVLQPQHFGDGTRLSIL.

The CDR3 protein is CASSNKPRLAYNEQFF. As DNA, the CDR3 is TGTGCCAGCAGCAACAAACCCCGGTTAGCGTACAATGAGCAGTTCTTC. The genes are TRBV7-3 and TRBJ2-1, with a weak D call TRBD2 (5 bases). The CDR3 is 16 amino acids. The germline V gene has CDR1 SGHTA and CDR2 FQGTGA. V dropped 5 bases and J dropped 4 bases, with 18 bases sitting between them.

The rearrangement joins TRBV6-5 to TRBJ2-1; D is perhaps TRBD1 (6 bases). The CDR3 is 14 residues long. Germline assignment: CDR1 MNHEY and CDR2 SVGAGI. The ends were cut back, 3 bases at V and 3 bases at J, with 9 bases in the middle. CDR3 DNA sequence: TGTGCCAGCAGTTATAGGACAGACTACAATGAGCAGTTCTTC. Residues: CASSYRTDYNEQFF.

V is TRBV6-5 and J is TRBJ2-7; D perhaps matches TRBD2 (6 bases). V was shortened by 6 bases and J by 2 bases, with 14 bases between the two germline ends. Looked up from germline, CDR1 is MNHEY and CDR2 is SVGAGI. CDR3 length: 14 residues. The CDR3 protein is CASRVRDLTYEQYF. In DNA form, the CDR3 reads TGTGCCAGCAGGGTCCGGGACTTAACCTACGAGCAGTACTTC.

CDR3 in DNA: TGTGCCAGCACCCTACTTTTGAGGACAGGGTTCGGCGAGCAGTACTTC. Translation: CASTLLLRTGFGEQYF. V usage is TRBV28 and J usage is TRBJ2-7, with 8 bases fitting TRBD1. Germline loops: CDR1 MDHEN, CDR2 SYDVKM. The CDR3 totals 16 residues. The V gene end was trimmed by 7 bases and the J gene end by 6 bases; junction bases not matched to a gene: 17.

This chain links TRBV10-3 with TRBJ1-1; no firm D call. The CDR3 length is 14 residues. The V end was cut by 4 bases, the J end by 3 bases, with 12 bases between. Per germline, CDR1 ENHRY and CDR2 SYGVKD. The CDR3 DNA sequence: TGTGCCATCAGTGCCGACATGGCTTACACTGAAGCTTTCTTT. It yields the protein CAISADMAYTEAFF.

This clone was seen a handful of times. The chain links TRBV30 to TRBJ1-1; perhaps TRBD1 as D (5 bases). CDR3 length: 13 residues. The germline gives CDR1 GTSNPN, CDR2 SVGIG (reference sequence). Trimming cost V 5 bases and J 4 bases, with 14 bases left between them. CDR3 residues: CAWDSWGGTEAFF. The CDR3 nucleotides are TGTGCCTGGGACAGTTGGGGGGGCACTGAAGCTTTCTTT.